The source of this TCR beta chain is a study of cytomegalovirus exposure and HLA in healthy donors. In the case of this clone: Its antigen is not identified.

Study observations and caveats: Most TCR beta V segments were productive about 87% or about 30% of the time in an earlier analysis.

The ends lost 6 bases at V and 1 base at J; junction bases unmatched: 5. From germline, CDR1 is MNHNY and CDR2 SVGAGI (reference sequence). The CDR3 has 15 residues. The PCR used 60 Vbeta and 13 Jbeta primers. The table came from immunoSEQ multiplex PCR; TCRdb's copy has only in-frame clones and leaves some out. The sample consists of roughly 260,000 clones, 84% of them appearing once. The clonotype comes from a woman aged 40-49 years in good health and CMV-seropositive. The chain employs TRBV6-6 and TRBJ2-2; 7 bases align to TRBD1. The sample comprised PBMCs. Written as DNA, the CDR3 is TGTGCCAGCAGCCGGGGACAGCAGAACACCGGGGAGCTGTTTTTT. Its protein is CASSRGQQNTGELFF.